This passage covers 9 T cell receptor beta chains from one sample sequenced in a study of T-cell reconstitution after alpha-beta-depleted transplantation in children (dated by TCRdb to about 2016). Library creation used PCR. For sequencing, an Illumina HiSeq 2500 was employed. TCR libraries were prepared with molecular barcoding, using unique molecular identifiers to normalize TCRbeta repertoire quantification. TCRdb trimmed the raw reads at Q25, called clones with MiXCR and kept productive beta chains. Identical CDR3 protein sequences are pooled into one entry, listed with their most common genes and DNA. Present in this sample are around 670,000 distinct CDR3 sequences, approximately 14% of which were seen just once. The leading ten clones occupy around 0.79% of the sample. The meaning of the sample's treatment or condition label: allogeneic hematopoietic cell transplantation with graft depleted of TCRalphabeta T cells and CD19 B cells.

The sequences come from PBMCs, collected before TCRalphabeta/CD19-depleted stem cell transplant. The origin of the receptors is a girl aged 2 to 9 with congenital amegakaryocytic thrombocytopenia, due to receive a stem cell transplant.

This clonotype was observed at least ten times. V gene TRBV24-1 combines with J gene TRBJ2-1, with TRBD2 matching 14 bases. The junction had 4 bases not matched to a gene; V was cut back by 9 bases and J by 7 bases. The V gene's germline CDR1 is KGHDR and CDR2 SFDVKD. The CDR3 length is 14 residues. The CDR3 loop reads CATQGLAGDNEQFF. The CDR3 DNA sequence: TGTGCCACCCAGGGACTAGCGGGAGATAATGAGCAGTTCTTC.

This clonotype was recorded at least ten times. This rearrangement joins TRBV5-1 to TRBJ2-5; 14 bases are shared with TRBD2. There are 15 residues in the CDR3. Trimming cost V 4 bases and J 4 bases; bases outside gene matches: 3. Germline assignment: CDR1 SGHRS and CDR2 YFSETQ. The CDR3 coding sequence is TGCGCCAGCAGCGGGACTAGCGGGAGCGGAGAGACCCAGTACTTC. Protein sequence: CASSGTSGSGETQYF.

The table lists this clonotype with many counts. This rearrangement joins TRBV20-1 to TRBJ2-1, with TRBD2 matching over 9 bases. The V gene's germline CDR1 is DFQATT and CDR2 SNEGSKA (reference sequence). The CDR3 is 14 residues long. Unmatched junction bases numbered 5, after V lost 3 bases and J lost 5 bases. The CDR3 sequence: CSARETSGNNEQFF. The DNA for the CDR3 is TGCAGTGCTAGGGAGACTAGCGGAAACAATGAGCAGTTCTTC.

The sample holds a few counts of this clonotype. The CDR3, as DNA: TGTGCCAGCAGCCAAGAGGGTTTTGTCAACGAGCAGTACTTC. It specifies CASSQEGFVNEQYF. The chain combines TRBV3-1 with TRBJ2-7, with no clear D. CDR1 LGHDT and CDR2 YNNKEL come from the germline V gene (reference sequence). Trimming removed 0 bases at V and 5 bases at J, with 11 bases between. This CDR3 has 14 residues.

This clonotype was seen only a few times. CDR3 sequence: CASSVTSGVGDEQFF. The CDR3 bases are TGTGCCAGCAGTGTGACTAGCGGAGTCGGGGATGAGCAGTTCTTC. This chain joins TRBV6-4 and TRBJ2-1, with 9 bases identical to TRBD2. CDR1 MRHNA and CDR2 SNTAGT come from the germline V gene. Trimming removed 4 bases from V and 8 bases from J; junction bases left unmatched: 9. This CDR3 contains 15 residues.

This chain joins TRBV20-1 and TRBJ2-4; 8 bases align to TRBD2. V was clipped by 5 bases and J by 7 bases; unmatched bases: 7. The germline V gene has CDR1 DFQATT and CDR2 SNEGSKA (reference sequence). The CDR3 totals 13 residues. The CDR3 region has the DNA TGCAGTGCTCCCAGCGGGAGCGAGAACATTCAGTACTTC. As protein: CSAPSGSENIQYF.

The table lists this clonotype with many counts. The chain recombines TRBV5-1 with TRBJ2-1; 7 nucleotides align to TRBD2. Germline loops: CDR1 SGHRS, CDR2 YFSETQ. The V gene end was trimmed by 4 bases and the J gene end by 1 base; junction bases not matched to a gene: 8. The CDR3 loop spans 16 amino acids. For the CDR3, the DNA is TGCGCCAGCAGCGGGTCTAGCGGTGCTTCCTACAATGAGCAGTTCTTC. Its protein product is CASSGSSGASYNEQFF.

The chain joins TRBV12-3 or TRBV12-4 to TRBJ2-1, with 9 bases identical to TRBD2. V gave up 6 bases and J gave up 7 bases; unmatched junction bases: 16. The CDR3 spans 17 residues. The CDR3 reads CASSSDYAGGPQNEQFF. The CDR3 nucleotides are TGTGCCAGCAGCTCAGATTATGCGGGAGGGCCTCAGAATGAGCAGTTCTTC.

About this clonotype itself: A much larger clonotype is one base distant, so this may be a read error. V usage is TRBV4-1 and J usage is TRBJ1-1, with 7 bases lining up with TRBD1. Germline loops: CDR1 MGHRA, CDR2 YSYEKL. This CDR3 has 17 residues. J was trimmed by 6 bases and V by 0 bases; bases with no gene match: 13. CDR3 DNA: TGCGCCAGCAGCCAAGACCACCTGACAGGGTCTAACGCTGAAGCTTTCTTT. This gives the protein CASSQDHLTGSNAEAFF.